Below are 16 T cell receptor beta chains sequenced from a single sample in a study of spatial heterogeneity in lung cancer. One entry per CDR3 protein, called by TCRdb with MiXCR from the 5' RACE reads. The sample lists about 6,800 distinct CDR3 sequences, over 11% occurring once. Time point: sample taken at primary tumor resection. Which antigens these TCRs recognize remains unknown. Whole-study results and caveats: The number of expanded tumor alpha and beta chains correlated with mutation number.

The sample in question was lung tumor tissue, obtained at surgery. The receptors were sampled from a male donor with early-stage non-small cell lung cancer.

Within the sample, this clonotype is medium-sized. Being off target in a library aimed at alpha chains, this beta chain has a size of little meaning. CDR3 region: CASSFRGQNTEAFF. The CDR3 nucleotides read TGTGCCAGCAGTTTCCGGGGCCAGAACACTGAAGCTTTCTTT. The chain links TRBV6-5 to TRBJ1-1, with D perhaps matching TRBD1 (5 bases). The CDR3 length is 14 residues. Germline V gene data show CDR1 as MNHEY and CDR2 as SVGAGI. The germline V and J ends were trimmed by 4 bases and 1 base, with 10 bases remaining between them.

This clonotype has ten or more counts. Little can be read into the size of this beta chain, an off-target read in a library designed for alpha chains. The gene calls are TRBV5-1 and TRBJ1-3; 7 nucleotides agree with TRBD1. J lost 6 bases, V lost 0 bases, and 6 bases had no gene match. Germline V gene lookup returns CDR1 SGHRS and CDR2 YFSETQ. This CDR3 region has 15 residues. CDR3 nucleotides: TGCGCCAGCAGCTTGGGTCGGCAGGGGGTAAACACCATATATTTT. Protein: CASSLGRQGVNTIYF.

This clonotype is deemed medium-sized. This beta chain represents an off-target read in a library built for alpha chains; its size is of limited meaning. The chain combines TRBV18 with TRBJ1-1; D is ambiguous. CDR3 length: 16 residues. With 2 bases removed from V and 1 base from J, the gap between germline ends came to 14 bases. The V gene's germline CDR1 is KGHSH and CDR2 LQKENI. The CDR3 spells CASSPNPLTANTEAFF. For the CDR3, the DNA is TGTGCCAGCTCACCAAACCCCCTTACGGCGAACACTGAAGCTTTCTTT.

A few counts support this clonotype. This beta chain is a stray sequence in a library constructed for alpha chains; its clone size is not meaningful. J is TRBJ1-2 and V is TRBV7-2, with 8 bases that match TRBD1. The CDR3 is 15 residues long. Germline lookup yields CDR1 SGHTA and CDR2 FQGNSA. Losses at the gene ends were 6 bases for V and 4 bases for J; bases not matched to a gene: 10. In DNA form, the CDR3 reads TGTGCCAGCAGTTTCGGGACAGGATTAGGCTATGGCTACACCTTC. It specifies CASSFGTGLGYGYTF. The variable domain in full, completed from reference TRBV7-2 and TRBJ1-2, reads GAGVSQSPSNKVTEKGKDVELRCDPISGHTALYWYRQSLGQGLEFLIYFQGNSAPDKSGLPSDRFSAERTGGSVSTLTIQRTQQEDSAVYLCASSFGTGLGYGYTFGSGTRLTVV.

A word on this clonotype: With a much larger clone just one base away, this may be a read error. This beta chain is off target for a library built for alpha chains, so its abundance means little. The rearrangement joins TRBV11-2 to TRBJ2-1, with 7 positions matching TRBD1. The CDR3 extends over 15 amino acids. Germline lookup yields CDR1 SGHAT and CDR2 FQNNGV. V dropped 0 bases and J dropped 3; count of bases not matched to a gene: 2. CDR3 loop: CASSLEGQRYNEQFF. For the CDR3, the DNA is TGTGCCAGCAGCTTAGAGGGACAGCGCTACAATGAGCAGTTCTTC.

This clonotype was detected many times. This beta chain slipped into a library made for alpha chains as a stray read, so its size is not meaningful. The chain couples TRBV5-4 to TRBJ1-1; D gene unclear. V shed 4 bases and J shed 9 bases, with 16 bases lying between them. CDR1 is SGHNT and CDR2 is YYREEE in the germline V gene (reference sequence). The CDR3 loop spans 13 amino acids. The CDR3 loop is CASSPQSGPQAFF. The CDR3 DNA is TGTGCCAGCAGCCCCCAGTCCGGGCCTCAAGCTTTCTTT.

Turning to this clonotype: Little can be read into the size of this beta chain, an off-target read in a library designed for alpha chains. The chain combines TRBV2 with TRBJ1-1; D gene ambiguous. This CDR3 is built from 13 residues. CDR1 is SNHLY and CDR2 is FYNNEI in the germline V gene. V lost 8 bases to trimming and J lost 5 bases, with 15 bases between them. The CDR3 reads CASVGYGGTEAFF. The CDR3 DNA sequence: TGTGCCAGCGTGGGGTACGGAGGGACTGAAGCTTTCTTT.

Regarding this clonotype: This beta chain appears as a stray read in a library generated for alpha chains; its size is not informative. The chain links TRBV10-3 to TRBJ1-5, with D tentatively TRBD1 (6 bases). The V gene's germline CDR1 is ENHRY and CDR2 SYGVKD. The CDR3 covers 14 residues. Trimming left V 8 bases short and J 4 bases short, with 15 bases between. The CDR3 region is CAIGTTGPNQPQHF. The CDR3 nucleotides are TGTGCCATCGGTACGACAGGCCCTAATCAGCCCCAGCATTTT.

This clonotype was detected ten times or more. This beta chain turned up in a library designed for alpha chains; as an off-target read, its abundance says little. CDR3 in DNA: TGTGCCATCTCTGGGGCTCTAAATGAGCAGTTCTTC. Encoded protein: CAISGALNEQFF. V gene TRBV10-3 combines with J gene TRBJ2-1; tentative D call: TRBD1 (5 bases). The V and J ends lost 8 bases and 7 bases respectively, with 12 bases between them. From germline, CDR1 is ENHRY and CDR2 SYGVKD. The CDR3 is made up of 12 amino acids.

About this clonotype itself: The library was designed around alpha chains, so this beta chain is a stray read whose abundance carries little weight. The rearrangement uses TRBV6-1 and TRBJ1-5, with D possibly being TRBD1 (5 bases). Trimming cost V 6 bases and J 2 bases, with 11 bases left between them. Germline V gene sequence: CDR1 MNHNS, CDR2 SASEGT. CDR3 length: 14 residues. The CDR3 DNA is TGTGCCAGCAGCGGGACGGGCGGCAATCAGCCCCAGCATTTT. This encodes CASSGTGGNQPQHF.

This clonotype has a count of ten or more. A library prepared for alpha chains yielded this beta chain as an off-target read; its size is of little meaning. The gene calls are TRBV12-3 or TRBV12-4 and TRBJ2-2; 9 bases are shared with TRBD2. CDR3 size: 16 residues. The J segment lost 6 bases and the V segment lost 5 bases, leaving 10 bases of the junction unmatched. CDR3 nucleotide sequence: TGTGCCAGCAGTCCGGGGGTTAGCGGGAGCCCCGGGGAGCTGTTTTTT. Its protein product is CASSPGVSGSPGELFF.

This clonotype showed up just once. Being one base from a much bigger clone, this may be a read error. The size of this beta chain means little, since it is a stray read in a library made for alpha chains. The CDR3 region has the DNA TGCAGCGCCGCGACAGGTCCCACCGGGGAGCTGTTTTTT. Translating gives CSAATGPTGELFF. The chain couples TRBV29-1 to TRBJ2-2, with D tentatively TRBD1 (6 bases). Trimming removed 7 bases from V and 4 bases from J, with 13 bases in between. Per germline, CDR1 SQVTM and CDR2 ANQGSEA. CDR3 size: 13 residues.

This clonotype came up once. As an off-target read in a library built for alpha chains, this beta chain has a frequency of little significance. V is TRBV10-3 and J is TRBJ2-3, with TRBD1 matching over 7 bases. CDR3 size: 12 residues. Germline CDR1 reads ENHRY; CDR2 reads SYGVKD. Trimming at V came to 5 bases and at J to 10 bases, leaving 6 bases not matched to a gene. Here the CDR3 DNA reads TGTGCCATCAGTCGGGACAGCCAAGCGCAGTATTTT. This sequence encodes CAISRDSQAQYF.

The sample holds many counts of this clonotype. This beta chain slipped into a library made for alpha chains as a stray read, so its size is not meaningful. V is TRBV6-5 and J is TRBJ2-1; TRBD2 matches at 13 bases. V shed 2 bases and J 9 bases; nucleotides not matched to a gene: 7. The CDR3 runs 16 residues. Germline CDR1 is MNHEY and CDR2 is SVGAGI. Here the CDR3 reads CASSYQVTSGRSEQFF. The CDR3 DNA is TGTGCCAGCAGTTACCAAGTGACTAGCGGGAGGTCTGAGCAGTTCTTC.

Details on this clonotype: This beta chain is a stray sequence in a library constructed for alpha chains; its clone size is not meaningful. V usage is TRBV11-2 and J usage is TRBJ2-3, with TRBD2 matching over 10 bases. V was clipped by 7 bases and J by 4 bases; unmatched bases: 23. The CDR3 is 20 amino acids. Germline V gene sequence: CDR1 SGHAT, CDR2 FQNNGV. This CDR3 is CASTDPFLGLAGAEADTQYF. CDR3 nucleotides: TGTGCCAGCACCGACCCTTTTCTTGGGCTAGCGGGAGCAGAGGCAGATACGCAGTATTTT. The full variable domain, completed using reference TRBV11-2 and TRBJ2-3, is EAGVAQSPRYKIIEKRQSVAFWCNPISGHATLYWYQQILGQGPKLLIQFQNNGVVDDSQLPKDRFSAERLKGVDSTLKIQPAKLEDSAVYLCASTDPFLGLAGAEADTQYFGPGTRLTVL.

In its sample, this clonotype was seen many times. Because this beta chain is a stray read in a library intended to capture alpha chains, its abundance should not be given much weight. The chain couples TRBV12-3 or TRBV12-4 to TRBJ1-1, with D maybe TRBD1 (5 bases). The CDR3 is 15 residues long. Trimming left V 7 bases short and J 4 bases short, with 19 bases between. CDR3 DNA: TGTGCCAGCACCAAACCAGGGTCCGCAGGCACTGAAGCTTTCTTT. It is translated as CASTKPGSAGTEAFF.